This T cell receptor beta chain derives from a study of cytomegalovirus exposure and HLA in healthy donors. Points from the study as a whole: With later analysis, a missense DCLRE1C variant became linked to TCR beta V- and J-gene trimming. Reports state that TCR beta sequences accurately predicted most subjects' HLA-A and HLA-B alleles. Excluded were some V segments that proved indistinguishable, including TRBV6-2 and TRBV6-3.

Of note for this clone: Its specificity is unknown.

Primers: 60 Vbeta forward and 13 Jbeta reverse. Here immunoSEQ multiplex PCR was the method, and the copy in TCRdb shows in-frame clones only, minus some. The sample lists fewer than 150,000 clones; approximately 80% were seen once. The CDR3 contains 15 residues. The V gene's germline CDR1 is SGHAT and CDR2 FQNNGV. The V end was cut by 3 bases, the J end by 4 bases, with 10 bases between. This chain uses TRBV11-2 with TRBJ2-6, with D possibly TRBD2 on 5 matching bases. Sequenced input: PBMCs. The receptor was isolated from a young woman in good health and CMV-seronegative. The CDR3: CASSFTTGGANVLTF. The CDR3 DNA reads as TGTGCCAGCAGCTTTACGACGGGAGGGGCCAACGTCCTGACTTTC.